A single sample gave rise to the 21 T cell receptor beta chains below, sequenced in a study of T cell responses to AZD1222 COVID-19 vaccine. Libraries were prepared by immunoSEQ multiplex PCR; TCRdb keeps only in-frame clonotypes and omits some of them. The table lists more than 85,000 clones, around 87% of them singletons. This material consisted of peripheral blood, taken 28 days after the second AZD1222 dose. The source is an adult who received the AZD1222 COVID-19 vaccine.

This rearrangement joins TRBV18 to TRBJ2-3; D unresolved. V lost 2 bases and J 4 bases, leaving 4 bases between the germline ends. The CDR3 runs 12 residues. Germline V CDR1 and CDR2: KGHSH, LQKENI. This CDR3 reads CASSPYSDTQYF. Here the CDR3 DNA reads TGTGCCAGCTCACCATATTCAGATACGCAGTATTTT. Full variable domain (rest looked up from reference TRBV18 and TRBJ2-3): NAGVMQNPRHLVRRRGQEARLRCSPMKGHSHVYWYRQLPEEGLKFMVYLQKENIIDESGMPKERFSAEFPKEGPSILRIQQVVRGDSAAYFCASSPYSDTQYFGPGTRLTVL.

The chain combines TRBV28 with TRBJ1-5, with 10 bases identical to TRBD1. The CDR3 has 16 residues. The junction had 4 bases not matched to a gene; V was cut back by 5 bases and J by 0 bases. CDR1 is MDHEN, CDR2 SYDVKM, per germline. In nucleotides, the CDR3 is TGTGCCAGCAGTCCCGGGACAGGGGTTAGCAATCAGCCCCAGCATTTT. Translated, it gives CASSPGTGVSNQPQHF.

The chain employs TRBV10-3 and TRBJ2-1, with 8 bases fitting TRBD2. The germline CDR1 and CDR2 sequences are ENHRY and SYGVKD. With V trimmed by 4 bases and J by 3 bases, 5 bases remained unmatched. The CDR3 loop spans 15 amino acids. The DNA of the CDR3 is TGTGCCATCAGTGCGTTGAGCGGGGGCTACAATGAGCAGTTCTTC. Translating gives CAISALSGGYNEQFF.

The rearrangement links TRBV6-5 to TRBJ2-7; TRBD2 might be the D (6 bases). The CDR3 runs to 14 residues. In germline, CDR1 is MNHEY, CDR2 SVGAGI. The V end was cut by 7 bases, the J end by 4 bases, with 17 bases between. CDR3 bases: TGTGCCAGCATTCCCTGGGACGCGGGATACGAGCAGTACTTC. Residues: CASIPWDAGYEQYF.

The J gene is TRBJ1-2, the V gene TRBV12-1. TRBV12-1 is a pseudogene locus. CDR3 length: 14 amino acids. The CDR3 loop is CASSFGRGLNGYTF. CDR3 bases: TGTGCCAGCAGCTTTGGGCGGGGATTAAATGGCTACACCTTC.

The chain joins TRBV6-2 or TRBV6-3 to TRBJ1-3; D not resolved. The CDR3 is made up of 14 amino acids. Trimming took off 5 bases at V and 0 bases at J, with 8 bases between the two ends. CDR1 MNHEY and CDR2 SVGEGT come from the germline V gene. This CDR3 reads CASSQQSSGNTIYF. Here the CDR3 DNA reads TGTGCCAGCAGTCAACAGTCCTCTGGAAACACCATATATTTT.

The genes are TRBV27 and TRBJ1-1; no definite D call. The length of the CDR3 is 17 residues. Germline V gives CDR1 MNHEY, CDR2 SMNVEV (reference sequence). V dropped 3 bases and J dropped 4 bases, with 21 bases sitting between them. The CDR3 coding sequence is TGTGCCAGCAGTTTGTATCGTCGGCGGGGAATTGGCACTGAAGCTTTCTTT. Its translation is CASSLYRRRGIGTEAFF.

The genes are TRBV6-6 and TRBJ1-2; 8 bases match TRBD1. The CDR3 has 12 amino acids. The J segment lost 2 bases and the V segment lost 8 bases, leaving 1 base of the junction unmatched. The germline V gene encodes CDR1 MNHNY and CDR2 SVGAGI (reference sequence). CDR3 DNA: TGTGCCAGCGGACAGGGCAACTATGGCTACACCTTC. Its protein is CASGQGNYGYTF.

The gene calls are TRBV24-1 and TRBJ2-3, with 11 bases that match TRBD2. The CDR3 loop spans 15 amino acids. CDR1 KGHDR and CDR2 SFDVKD come from the germline V gene. Germline trimming cut 3 bases from V and 7 bases from J; bases unmatched to any gene: 5. CDR3 sequence: CATSDGTSGPYTQYF. The CDR3 region has the DNA TGTGCCACCAGTGATGGGACTAGCGGTCCCTATACGCAGTATTTT.

This chain uses TRBV10-3 with TRBJ2-1; 11 nucleotides line up with TRBD2. The germline V gene encodes CDR1 ENHRY and CDR2 SYGVKD. This CDR3 is 16 amino acids long. V lost 5 bases and J lost 6; bases outside the gene matches: 9. CDR3 nucleotides: TGTGCCATCAGTTCTTCCGGGACTAGCGGACTCAATGAGCAGTTCTTC. Residues: CAISSSGTSGLNEQFF.

The chain has TRBV29-1 and TRBJ1-4, with a tentative D call TRBD1 (6 bases). The CDR3 runs 16 residues. Trimming removed 0 bases at V and 5 bases at J, with 16 bases between. Germline assignment: CDR1 SQVTM and CDR2 ANQGSEA. Written as DNA, the CDR3 is TGCAGCGTTGAAGATCTTCGGCAGGGGTACAATGAAAAACTGTTTTTT. This sequence encodes CSVEDLRQGYNEKLFF.

The V gene is TRBV3-1 (or the pseudogene TRBV3-2), the J gene TRBJ2-1; 11 bases map to TRBD2. J gave up 9 bases and V 1 base, and 5 bases lay outside the gene matches. This CDR3 has 15 amino acids. Germline CDR1 is LGHDT and CDR2 is YNNKEL (reference sequence). The CDR3 loop is CASSQGLAGIGEQFF. The CDR3 DNA is TGTGCCAGCAGCCAAGGACTAGCGGGAATCGGTGAGCAGTTCTTC.

V and J are TRBV6-5 and TRBJ2-3, with unresolved D. Germline lookup yields CDR1 MNHEY and CDR2 SVGAGI. The CDR3 has 12 amino acids. The V end was cut by 4 bases, the J end by 3 bases, with 5 bases between. The CDR3 DNA is TGTGCCAGCAGTTCCTTGACAGATACGCAGTATTTT. Translation: CASSSLTDTQYF.

This clone has only a few counts. V gene TRBV5-1 combines with J gene TRBJ2-5; D unclear. This CDR3 contains 15 residues. CDR1 and CDR2 from the germline V gene are SGHRS and YFSETQ. Trimming pared 0 bases from V and 1 base from J, leaving 10 bases between. CDR3 loop: CASSLAPSFQETQYF. The CDR3 nucleotides read TGCGCCAGCAGCTTGGCCCCGTCCTTCCAAGAGACCCAGTACTTC.

The chain uses TRBV7-9 and TRBJ2-3, with D possibly matching TRBD2 (6 bases). V lost 5 bases and J lost 1, with 16 bases in between. Germline values: CDR1 SEHNR, CDR2 FQNEAQ (reference sequence). CDR3 size: 16 residues. The CDR3 nucleotides are TGTGCCAGCAGCCCTCCGGGGTTAGCGGGCACAGATACGCAGTATTTT. Translation: CASSPPGLAGTDTQYF.

This chain joins TRBV6-2 or TRBV6-3 and TRBJ1-6, with D unclear. Germline V lookup: CDR1 MNHEY, CDR2 SVGEGT. Trimming removed 2 bases at V and 4 bases at J, with 9 bases between. This CDR3 has 15 amino acids. The CDR3 sequence is CASSYPGRYNSPLHF. DNA of the CDR3: TGTGCCAGCAGTTACCCCGGGAGGTATAATTCACCCCTCCACTTT.

The chain is built from TRBV30 and TRBJ1-6; D not certain. This CDR3 has 13 amino acids. Trimming took 1 base from V and 7 from J, leaving 8 bases between them. Per the germline V gene, CDR1 is GTSNPN and CDR2 is SVGIG (reference sequence). In nucleotides, the CDR3 is TGTGCCTGGAGTGAGTGGAGCAATTCACCCCTCCACTTT. Residues: CAWSEWSNSPLHF.

The CDR3 DNA follows: TGTGCCAGCAGCTTGAGGGCAGAGACCCAGTACTTC. Its translation: CASSLRAETQYF. The chain has TRBV7-2 and TRBJ2-5, with D possibly matching TRBD2 (5 bases). The CDR3 contains 12 residues. Deletions cut 3 bases from V and 4 bases from J, with 6 bases between. Per germline, CDR1 SGHTA and CDR2 FQGNSA.

The chain has TRBV10-3 and TRBJ1-4; 9 bases agree with TRBD1. With V trimmed by 6 bases and J by 8 bases, 13 bases remained unmatched. This CDR3 region has 16 residues. Germline CDR1 is ENHRY and CDR2 is SYGVKD. The CDR3 spells CAIRGVLTGGQEKLFF. The CDR3 region has the DNA TGTGCCATCAGAGGGGTCCTGACAGGGGGACAAGAAAAACTGTTTTTT.

J is TRBJ1-2 and V is TRBV13; D not resolved. There are 15 residues in the CDR3. V was trimmed by 0 bases and J by 4 bases, leaving 12 bases between them. The V gene's germline CDR1 is PRHDT and CDR2 FYEKMQ (reference sequence). Here the CDR3 reads CASSLGAEIGYGYTF. As DNA, the CDR3 is TGTGCCAGCAGCTTAGGGGCCGAAATCGGCTATGGCTACACCTTC.

This sequence joins TRBV10-3 and TRBJ2-3; TRBD2 matches 11 bases. V trimming: 6 bases; J trimming: 5 bases; junction bases outside the gene matches: 7. The CDR3 has 15 amino acids. CDR1 and CDR2 (germline): ENHRY, SYGVKD. CDR3 region: CAIRRLAGRGDTQYF. The CDR3 DNA sequence: TGTGCCATCAGAAGACTAGCGGGGCGGGGAGATACGCAGTATTTT.